The T cell receptor beta chain under discussion was sequenced for a study of post-analysis software for immune sequencing data. Study in general: The cohort encompassed relapsing-remitting, secondary progressive and progressive-relapsing multiple sclerosis disease courses. General observations from the study: TRBV segments more frequent in patients than in controls numbered several and included TRBV5-6, TRBV5-1 and TRBV20-1. When compared against controls, multiple sclerosis patients showed significantly lower normalized Chao1 diversity.

The library was made from cDNA and included unique molecular identifiers. The T cell input of about 0.9 to 11 million gave about half a million cDNA molecules. TCRdb passed the PCR reads through MiXCR, listing each CDR3 protein once. This sample has 650,000 to 900,000 distinct CDR3 sequences, with 40% to 55% found just once. Remarks on this clonotype: No antigen is known for it.

CDR1 is DFQATT and CDR2 is SNEGSKA in the germline V gene (reference sequence). The CDR3 length is 17 residues. Germline trimming cut 0 bases from V and 3 bases from J; bases unmatched to any gene: 7. This chain connects TRBV20-1 to TRBJ2-1, with TRBD2 identical over 11 bases. The source of this sequence is a girl aged 5-17 years with multiple sclerosis. The sequencing input was blood. The CDR3: CSARDTRGLAVYNEQFF. The CDR3, as DNA: TGCAGTGCTAGAGATACTAGGGGACTAGCGGTCTACAATGAGCAGTTCTTC.